This paragraph reports one T cell receptor (beta chain). Treatment: roughly 19 received Ad26.COV2.S at low or high dose, single or two shots; about 5 received placebo; per-sample allocation not given. At day 63 after the first vaccine or placebo injection, samples were drawn. It was Wuhan-strain SARS-CoV-2 spike that the Ad26 vaccine vector expressed. The germline V gene has CDR1 MNHNS and CDR2 SASEGT. Trimming removed 3 bases from V and 3 bases from J, with 9 bases in between. The CDR3 sequence is 14 residues long. The sample originates from a study of Ad26.COV2.S vaccination and SARS-CoV-2 variants. Study summary: Donor got 5x10^10 or 1x10^11 viral particles of Ad26.COV2.S.

Profiling relied on immunoSEQ multiplex PCR, and the TCRdb table lists in-frame clones only, not all of them. Among around 340,000 clones listed, 75% to 90% were seen once. The clonotype was recovered from a person between 18 and 65 years old who received the Ad26.COV2.S COVID-19 vaccine or a placebo. The sample consisted of peripheral blood, taken in a trial of Ad26.COV2.S vaccine versus placebo. The J gene is TRBJ1-3, the V gene TRBV6-1; tentatively, D is TRBD1 (5 bases). The CDR3 here is CASSDPGGGNTIYF. The CDR3 nucleotides are TGTGCCAGCAGTGATCCTGGGGGTGGAAACACCATATATTTT.